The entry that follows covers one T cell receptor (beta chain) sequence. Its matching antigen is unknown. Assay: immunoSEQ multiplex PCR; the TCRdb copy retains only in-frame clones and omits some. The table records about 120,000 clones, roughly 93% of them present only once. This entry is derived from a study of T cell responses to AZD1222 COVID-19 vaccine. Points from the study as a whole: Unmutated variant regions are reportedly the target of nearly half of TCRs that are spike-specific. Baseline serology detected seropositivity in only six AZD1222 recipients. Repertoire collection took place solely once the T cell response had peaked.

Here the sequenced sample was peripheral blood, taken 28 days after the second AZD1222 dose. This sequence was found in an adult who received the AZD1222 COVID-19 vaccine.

CDR3 amino acids: CASSHAGGIPSEQFF. The DNA of the CDR3 is TGTGCCAGCAGTCATGCGGGAGGCATTCCCTCGGAGCAGTTCTTC. The genes are TRBV9 and TRBJ2-1; 8 positions agree with TRBD2. V shed 5 bases, J shed 10 bases, and the junction held 14 bases outside the gene matches. CDR3 length: 15 residues. Looked up from germline, CDR1 is SGDLS and CDR2 is YYNGEE.